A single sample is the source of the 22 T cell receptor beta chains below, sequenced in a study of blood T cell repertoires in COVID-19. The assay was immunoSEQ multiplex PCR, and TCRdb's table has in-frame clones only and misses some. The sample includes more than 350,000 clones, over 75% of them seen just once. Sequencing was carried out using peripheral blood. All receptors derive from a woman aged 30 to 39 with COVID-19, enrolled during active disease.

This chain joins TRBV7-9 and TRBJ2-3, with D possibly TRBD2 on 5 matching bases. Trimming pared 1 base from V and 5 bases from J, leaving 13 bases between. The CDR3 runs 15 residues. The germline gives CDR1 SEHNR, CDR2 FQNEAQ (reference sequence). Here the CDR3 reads CASSLGATGGDTQYF. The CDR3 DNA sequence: TGTGCCAGCAGCTTAGGAGCTACCGGAGGAGATACGCAGTATTTT.

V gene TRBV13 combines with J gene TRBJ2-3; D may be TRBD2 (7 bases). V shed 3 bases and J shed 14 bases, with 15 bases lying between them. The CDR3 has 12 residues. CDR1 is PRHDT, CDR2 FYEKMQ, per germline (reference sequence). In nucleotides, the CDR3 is TGTGCCAGCAGCTTGGGGGGGCTCGACCGGTATTTT. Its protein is CASSLGGLDRYF. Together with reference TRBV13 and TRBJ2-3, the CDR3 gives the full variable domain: AAGVIQSPRHLIKEKRETATLKCYPIPRHDTVYWYQQGPGQDPQFLISFYEKMQSDKGSIPDRFSAQQFSDYHSELNMSSLELGDSALYFCASSLGGLDRYFGPGTRLTVL.

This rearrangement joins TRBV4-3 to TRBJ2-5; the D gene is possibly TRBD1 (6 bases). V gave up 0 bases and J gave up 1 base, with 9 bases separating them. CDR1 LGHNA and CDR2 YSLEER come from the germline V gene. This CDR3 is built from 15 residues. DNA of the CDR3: TGCGCCAGCAGCCAAGATAGAGGGGGCCAAGAGACCCAGTACTTC. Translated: CASSQDRGGQETQYF.

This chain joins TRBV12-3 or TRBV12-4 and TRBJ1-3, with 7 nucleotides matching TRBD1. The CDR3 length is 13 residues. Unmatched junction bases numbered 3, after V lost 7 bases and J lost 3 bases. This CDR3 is CASTGQVGNTIYF. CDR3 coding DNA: TGTGCCAGCACAGGACAGGTTGGAAACACCATATATTTT.

CDR3 bases: TGTGCCAGCAGCTTAGTTCGGGGAGCGTACAATGAGCAGTTCTTC. Its translation: CASSLVRGAYNEQFF. The genes are TRBV7-2 and TRBJ2-1; D is possibly TRBD2 (5 bases). Per germline, CDR1 SGHTA and CDR2 FQGNSA. The CDR3 has 15 amino acids. Trimming took 1 base from V and 4 from J, leaving 11 bases between them.

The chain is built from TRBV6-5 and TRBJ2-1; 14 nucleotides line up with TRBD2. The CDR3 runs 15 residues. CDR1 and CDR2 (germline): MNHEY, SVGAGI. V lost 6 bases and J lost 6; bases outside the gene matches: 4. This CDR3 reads CASRAGTSGSNEQFF. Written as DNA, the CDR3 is TGTGCCAGCAGGGCCGGGACTAGCGGGAGCAATGAGCAGTTCTTC.

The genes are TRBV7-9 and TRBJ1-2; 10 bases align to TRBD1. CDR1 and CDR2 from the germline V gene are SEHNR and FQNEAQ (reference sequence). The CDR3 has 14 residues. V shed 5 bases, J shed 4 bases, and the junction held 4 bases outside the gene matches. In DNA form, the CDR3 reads TGTGCCAGCAGCCAGGGACAGGGGAGCTATGGCTACACCTTC. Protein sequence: CASSQGQGSYGYTF. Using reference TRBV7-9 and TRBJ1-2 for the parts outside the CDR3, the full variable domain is DTGVSQNPRHKITKRGQNVTFRCDPISEHNRLYWYRQTLGQGPEFLTYFQNEAQLEKSRLLSDRFSAERPKGSFSTLEIQRTEQGDSAMYLCASSQGQGSYGYTFGSGTRLTVV.

This CDR3 is CASSRSRGSPLHF. The CDR3 coding sequence is TGTGCCAGCAGCCGAAGTCGCGGGTCACCCCTCCACTTT. J is TRBJ1-6 and V is TRBV7-9, with unresolved D. The CDR3 consists of 13 residues. Trimming took 5 bases from V and 10 from J, leaving 12 bases between them. CDR1 is SEHNR and CDR2 is FQNEAQ in the germline V gene (reference sequence).

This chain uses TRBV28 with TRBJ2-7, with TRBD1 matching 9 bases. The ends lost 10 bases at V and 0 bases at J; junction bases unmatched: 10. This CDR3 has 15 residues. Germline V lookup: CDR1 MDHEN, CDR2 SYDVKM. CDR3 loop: CAISPGQGYSYEQYF. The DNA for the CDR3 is TGTGCCATAAGCCCGGGACAGGGATACTCCTACGAGCAGTACTTC. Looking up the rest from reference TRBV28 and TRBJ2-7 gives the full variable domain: DVKVTQSSRYLVKRTGEKVFLECVQDMDHENMFWYRQDPGLGLRLIYFSYDVKMKEKGDIPEGYSVSREKKERFSLILESASTNQTSMYLCAISPGQGYSYEQYFGPGTRLTVT.

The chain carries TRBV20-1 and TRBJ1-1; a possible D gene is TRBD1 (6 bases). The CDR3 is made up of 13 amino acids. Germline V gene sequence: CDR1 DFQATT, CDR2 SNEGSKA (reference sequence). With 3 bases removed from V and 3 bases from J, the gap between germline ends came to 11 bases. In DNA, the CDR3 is TGCAGTGCTAGTGACAGGCGATACACTGAAGCTTTCTTT. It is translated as CSASDRRYTEAFF.

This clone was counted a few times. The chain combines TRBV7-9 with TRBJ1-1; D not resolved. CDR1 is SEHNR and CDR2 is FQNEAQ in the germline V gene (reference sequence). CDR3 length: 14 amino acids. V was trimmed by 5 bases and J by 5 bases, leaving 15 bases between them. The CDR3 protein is CASSTPRGRTEAFF. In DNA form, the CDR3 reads TGTGCCAGCAGCACCCCCCGAGGGAGAACTGAAGCTTTCTTT.

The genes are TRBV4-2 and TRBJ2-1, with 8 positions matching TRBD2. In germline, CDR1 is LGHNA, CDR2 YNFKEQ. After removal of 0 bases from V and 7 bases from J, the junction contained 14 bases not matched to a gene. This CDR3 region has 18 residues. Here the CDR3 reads CASSQDYGAGGGGNEQFF. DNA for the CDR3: TGTGCCAGCAGCCAAGATTACGGGGCGGGAGGCGGGGGAAATGAGCAGTTCTTC.

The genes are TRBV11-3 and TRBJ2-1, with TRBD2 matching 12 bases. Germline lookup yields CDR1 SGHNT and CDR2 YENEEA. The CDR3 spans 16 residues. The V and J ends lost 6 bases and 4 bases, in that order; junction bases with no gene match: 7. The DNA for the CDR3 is TGTGCCAGCAGTCCTAGGACTAGCGGGGCATACAATGAGCAGTTCTTC. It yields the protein CASSPRTSGAYNEQFF.

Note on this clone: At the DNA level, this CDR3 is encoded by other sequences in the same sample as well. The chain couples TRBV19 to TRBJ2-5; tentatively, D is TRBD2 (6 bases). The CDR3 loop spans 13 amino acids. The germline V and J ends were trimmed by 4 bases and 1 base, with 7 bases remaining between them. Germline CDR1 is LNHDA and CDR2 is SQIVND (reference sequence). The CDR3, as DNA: TGTGCCAGTAGTACGGGGGTCCAAGAGACCCAGTACTTC. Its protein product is CASSTGVQETQYF.

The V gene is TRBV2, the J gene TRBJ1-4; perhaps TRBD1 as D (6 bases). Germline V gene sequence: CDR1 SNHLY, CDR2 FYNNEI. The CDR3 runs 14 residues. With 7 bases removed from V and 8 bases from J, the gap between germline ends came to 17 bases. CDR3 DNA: TGTGCCAGCATTTCAGGGGCAGGGGAGGAAAAACTGTTTTTT. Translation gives CASISGAGEEKLFF.

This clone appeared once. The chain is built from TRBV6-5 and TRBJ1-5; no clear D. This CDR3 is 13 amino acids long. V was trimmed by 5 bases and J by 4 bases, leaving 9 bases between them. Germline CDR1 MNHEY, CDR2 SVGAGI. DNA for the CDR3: TGTGCCAGCAGTCCCCGAGCGAATCAGCCCCAGCATTTT. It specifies CASSPRANQPQHF.

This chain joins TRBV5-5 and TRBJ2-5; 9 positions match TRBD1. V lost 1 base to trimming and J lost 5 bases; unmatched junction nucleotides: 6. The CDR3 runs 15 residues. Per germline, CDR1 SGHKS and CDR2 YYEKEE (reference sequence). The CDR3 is CASSLIMTGGETQYF. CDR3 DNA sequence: TGTGCCAGCAGCTTGATCATGACAGGGGGGGAGACCCAGTACTTC.

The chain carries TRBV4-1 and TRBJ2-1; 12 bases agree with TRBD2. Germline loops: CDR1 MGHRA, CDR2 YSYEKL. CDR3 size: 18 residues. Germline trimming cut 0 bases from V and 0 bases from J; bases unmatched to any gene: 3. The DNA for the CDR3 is TGCGCCAGCAGCCAAGAAGGACTAGCGGGAAGCTCCTACAATGAGCAGTTCTTC. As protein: CASSQEGLAGSSYNEQFF.

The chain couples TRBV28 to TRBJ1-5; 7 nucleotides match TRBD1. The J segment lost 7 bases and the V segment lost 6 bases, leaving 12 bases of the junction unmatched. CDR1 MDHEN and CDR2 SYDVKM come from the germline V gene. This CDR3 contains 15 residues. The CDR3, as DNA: TGTGCCAGCAGGTCGGGACAGTTGTTGAAGCAGCCCCAGCATTTT. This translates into CASRSGQLLKQPQHF. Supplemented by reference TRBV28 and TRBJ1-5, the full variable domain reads DVKVTQSSRYLVKRTGEKVFLECVQDMDHENMFWYRQDPGLGLRLIYFSYDVKMKEKGDIPEGYSVSREKKERFSLILESASTNQTSMYLCASRSGQLLKQPQHFGDGTRLSIL.

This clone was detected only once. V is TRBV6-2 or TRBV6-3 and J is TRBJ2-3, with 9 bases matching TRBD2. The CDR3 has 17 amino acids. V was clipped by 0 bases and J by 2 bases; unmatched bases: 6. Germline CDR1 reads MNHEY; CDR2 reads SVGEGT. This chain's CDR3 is CASSYSGAGGHTDTQYF. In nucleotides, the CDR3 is TGTGCCAGCAGTTACTCTGGGGCGGGAGGGCACACAGATACGCAGTATTTT.

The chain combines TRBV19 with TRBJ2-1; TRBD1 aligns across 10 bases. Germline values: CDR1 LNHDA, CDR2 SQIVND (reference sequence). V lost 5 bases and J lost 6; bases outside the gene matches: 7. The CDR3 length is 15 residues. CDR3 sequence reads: CASSPRDRGGNEQFF. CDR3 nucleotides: TGTGCCAGTAGTCCCCGGGACAGGGGTGGCAATGAGCAGTTCTTC. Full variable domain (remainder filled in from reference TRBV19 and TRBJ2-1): DGGITQSPKYLFRKEGQNVTLSCEQNLNHDAMYWYRQDPGQGLRLIYYSQIVNDFQKGDIAEGYSVSREKKESFPLTVTSAQKNPTAFYLCASSPRDRGGNEQFFGPGTRLTVL.

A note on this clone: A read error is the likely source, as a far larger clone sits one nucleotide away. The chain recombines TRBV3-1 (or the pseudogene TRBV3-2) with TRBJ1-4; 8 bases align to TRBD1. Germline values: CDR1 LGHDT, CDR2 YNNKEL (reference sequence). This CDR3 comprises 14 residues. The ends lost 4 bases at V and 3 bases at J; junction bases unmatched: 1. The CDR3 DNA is TGTGCCAGCAGCCCGACAGGGGCTAATGAAAAACTGTTTTTT. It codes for CASSPTGANEKLFF.